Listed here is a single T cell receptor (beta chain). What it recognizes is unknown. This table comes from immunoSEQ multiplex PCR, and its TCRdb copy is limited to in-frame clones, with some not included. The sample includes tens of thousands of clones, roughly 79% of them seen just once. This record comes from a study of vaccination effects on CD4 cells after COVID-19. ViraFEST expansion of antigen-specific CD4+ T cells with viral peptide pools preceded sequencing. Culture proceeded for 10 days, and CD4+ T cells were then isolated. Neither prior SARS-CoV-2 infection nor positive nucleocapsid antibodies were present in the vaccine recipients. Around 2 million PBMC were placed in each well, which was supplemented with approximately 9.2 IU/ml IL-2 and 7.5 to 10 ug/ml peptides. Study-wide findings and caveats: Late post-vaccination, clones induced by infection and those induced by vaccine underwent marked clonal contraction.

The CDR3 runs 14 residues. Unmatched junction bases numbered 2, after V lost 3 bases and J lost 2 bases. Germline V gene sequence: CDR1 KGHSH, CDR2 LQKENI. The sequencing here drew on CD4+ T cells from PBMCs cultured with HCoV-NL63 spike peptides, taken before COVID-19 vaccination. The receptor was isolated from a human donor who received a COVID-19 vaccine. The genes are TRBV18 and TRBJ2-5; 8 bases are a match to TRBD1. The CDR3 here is CASSPGDRQETQYF. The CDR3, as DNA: TGTGCCAGCTCACCCGGGGACAGGCAAGAGACCCAGTACTTC.